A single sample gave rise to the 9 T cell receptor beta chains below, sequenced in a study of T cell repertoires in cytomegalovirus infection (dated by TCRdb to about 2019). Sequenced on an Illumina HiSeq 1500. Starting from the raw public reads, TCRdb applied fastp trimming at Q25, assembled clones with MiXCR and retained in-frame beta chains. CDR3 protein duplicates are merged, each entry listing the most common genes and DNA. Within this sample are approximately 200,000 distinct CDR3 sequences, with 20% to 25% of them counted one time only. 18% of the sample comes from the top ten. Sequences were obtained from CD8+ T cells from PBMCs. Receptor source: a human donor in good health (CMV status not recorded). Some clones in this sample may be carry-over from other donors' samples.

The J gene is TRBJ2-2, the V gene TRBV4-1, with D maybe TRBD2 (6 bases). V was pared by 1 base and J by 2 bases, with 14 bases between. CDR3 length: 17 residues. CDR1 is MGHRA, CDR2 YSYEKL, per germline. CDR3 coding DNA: TGCGCCAGCAGCCAAGGAATTATGGGGGGAAACACCGGGGAGCTGTTTTTT. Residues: CASSQGIMGGNTGELFF.

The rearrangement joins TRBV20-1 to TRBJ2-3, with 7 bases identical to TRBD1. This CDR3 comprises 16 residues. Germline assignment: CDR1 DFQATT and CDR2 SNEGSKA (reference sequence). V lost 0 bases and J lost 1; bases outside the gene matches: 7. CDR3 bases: TGCAGTGCTAGAGATCCAACAGGGGTCCGCACAGATACGCAGTATTTT. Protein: CSARDPTGVRTDTQYF.

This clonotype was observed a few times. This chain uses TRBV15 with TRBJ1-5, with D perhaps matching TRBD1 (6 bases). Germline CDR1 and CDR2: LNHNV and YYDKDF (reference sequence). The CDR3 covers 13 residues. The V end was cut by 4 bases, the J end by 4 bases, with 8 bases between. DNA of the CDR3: TGTGCCACCAGCAATGACAGGAATCAGCCCCAGCATTTT. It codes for CATSNDRNQPQHF.

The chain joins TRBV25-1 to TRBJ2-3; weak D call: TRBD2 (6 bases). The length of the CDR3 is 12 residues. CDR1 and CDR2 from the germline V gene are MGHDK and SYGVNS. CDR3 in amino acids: CVAAGSTDTQYF. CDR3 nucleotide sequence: TGTGTTGCGGCGGGGTCCACAGATACGCAGTATTTT.

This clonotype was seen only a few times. CDR3 sequence (DNA): TGTGCCAGCAGCTTGGGGGGACATTACGAGCAGTACTTC. It is translated as CASSLGGHYEQYF. This chain connects TRBV7-3 to TRBJ2-7, with D tentatively TRBD1 or TRBD2 (6 bases each). V was clipped by 3 bases and J by 4 bases, with 10 bases between them. The germline gives CDR1 SGHTA, CDR2 FQGTGA. This CDR3 is built from 13 residues.

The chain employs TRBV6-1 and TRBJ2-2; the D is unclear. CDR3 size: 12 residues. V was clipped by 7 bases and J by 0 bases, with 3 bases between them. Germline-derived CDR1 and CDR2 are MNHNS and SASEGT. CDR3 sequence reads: CASTANTGELFF. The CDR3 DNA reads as TGTGCCAGCACTGCGAACACCGGGGAGCTGTTTTTT.

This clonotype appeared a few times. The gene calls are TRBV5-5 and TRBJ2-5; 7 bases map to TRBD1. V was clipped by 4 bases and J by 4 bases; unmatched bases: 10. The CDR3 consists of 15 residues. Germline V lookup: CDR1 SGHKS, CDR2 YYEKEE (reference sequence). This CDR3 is CASSIRQGLRETQYF. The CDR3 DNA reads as TGTGCCAGCAGCATCCGACAGGGTCTTCGAGAGACCCAGTACTTC.

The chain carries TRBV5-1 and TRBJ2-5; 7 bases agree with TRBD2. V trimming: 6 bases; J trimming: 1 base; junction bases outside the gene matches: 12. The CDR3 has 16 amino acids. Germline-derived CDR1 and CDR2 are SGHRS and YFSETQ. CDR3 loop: CASNPQGAGTQETQYF. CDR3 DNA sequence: TGCGCCAGCAACCCCCAGGGAGCGGGGACCCAAGAGACCCAGTACTTC.

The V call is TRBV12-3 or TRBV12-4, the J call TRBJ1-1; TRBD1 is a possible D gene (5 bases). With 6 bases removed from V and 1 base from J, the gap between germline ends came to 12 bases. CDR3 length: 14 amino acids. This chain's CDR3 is CASREVDRNTEAFF. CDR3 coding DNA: TGTGCCAGCAGAGAGGTTGACAGGAACACTGAAGCTTTCTTT.